The present entry profiles one T cell receptor (beta chain) with its context. The V gene lost 1 base and the J gene lost 1 base, with 10 bases spanning the gap. Germline lookup yields CDR1 KGHSH and CDR2 LQKENI. The CDR3 loop spans 15 amino acids. This entry comes from a study of control samples from healthy donors and cancer patients. Clones were sequenced by immunoSEQ multiplex PCR, and TCRdb holds only the in-frame ones, with some missing. The data contain more than 100,000 clones, 75% to 95% of them singletons. V is TRBV18 and J is TRBJ1-1; D is possibly TRBD1 (5 bases). Sequenced sample: blood. This TCR derives from a man aged 18 to 35 in good health. DNA of the CDR3: TGTGCCAGCTCACCACGGGGGGAGAAGAACACTGAAGCTTTCTTT. It specifies CASSPRGEKNTEAFF.